This T cell receptor (beta chain) was recorded in a study of response to subunit inactivated influenza vaccine. The sample holds a few counts of this clonotype. It is unclear where the CDR3 begins or ends on the DNA, so no DNA is shown, and the CDR3 is as TCRdb lists it. TCRdb re-called the RT-PCR reads through MiXCR, storing one row per CDR3 protein. In the table there are hundreds of thousands of distinct CDR3 sequences, approximately 14% of which are singletons. The CDR3 comprises 20 residues, both ends counted. The source material was PBMCs from blood, sampled 14 days before vaccination. The chain employs TRBV21-1 and TRBJ1-5; the table's D call, TRBD1, was not checked against the DNA. TRBV21-1 is tagged as a pseudogene. The receptor's source is a man aged 50 to 60 who received an inactivated influenza vaccine. CDR3 loop: CASSKVWVDWGQGSNQPQHF.